These 17 T cell receptor beta chains came from one sample sequenced in a study of cytomegalovirus exposure and HLA in healthy donors. PCR used 60 Vbeta primers and 13 Jbeta primers. TCRdb's copy holds only in-frame clones and misses some; the assay was immunoSEQ multiplex PCR. The top ten hold 2.5% to 3.5% of the sample, which has 100,000 to 150,000 clones, approximately 82% seen once. Sample: PBMCs. These TCRs come from a boy between 2 and 10 years old in good health and CMV-seronegative.

The chain couples TRBV2 to TRBJ2-7; tentative D call: TRBD1 (6 bases). The ends were cut back, 6 bases at V and 1 base at J, with 10 bases in the middle. The germline V gene encodes CDR1 SNHLY and CDR2 FYNNEI. The CDR3 covers 13 residues. CDR3 in amino acids: CASRAGQSYEQYV. CDR3 sequence (DNA): TGTGCCAGCAGGGCAGGACAGTCCTACGAGCAGTACGTC.

The chain couples TRBV10-3 to TRBJ2-7, with 8 bases matching TRBD2. CDR1 ENHRY and CDR2 SYGVKD come from the germline V gene. CDR3 length equals 13 residues. V lost 10 bases, J lost 5 bases, and 10 bases stayed unmatched. This CDR3 is CATRLGGGHEQYF. DNA of the CDR3: TGTGCCACCCGCCTCGGGGGGGGCCACGAGCAGTACTTC.

This clone was found a few times. V usage is TRBV5-1 and J usage is TRBJ2-3; no clear D. The CDR3 loop spans 15 amino acids. Germline V lookup: CDR1 SGHRS, CDR2 YFSETQ. Trimming removed 0 bases at V and 1 base at J, with 9 bases between. The CDR3 region has the DNA TGCGCCAGCAGCTTGGACTGGTTACGCACAGATACGCAGTATTTT. The encoded protein is CASSLDWLRTDTQYF. Variable domain in full (rest from reference TRBV5-1 and TRBJ2-3): KAGVTQTPRYLIKTRGQQVTLSCSPISGHRSVSWYQQTPGQGLQFLFEYFSETQRNKGNFPGRFSGRQFSNSRSEMNVSTLELGDSALYLCASSLDWLRTDTQYFGPGTRLTVL.

V gene TRBV7-2 combines with J gene TRBJ2-7, with a possible D match to TRBD1 (6 bases). Trimming took off 5 bases at V and 4 bases at J, with 9 bases between the two ends. Germline V gives CDR1 SGHTA, CDR2 FQGNSA. This CDR3 is 12 amino acids long. This CDR3 reads CASSTGQYEQYF. CDR3 in DNA: TGTGCCAGCAGCACCGGACAGTACGAGCAGTACTTC.

The chain combines TRBV30 with TRBJ2-1; 9 nucleotides match TRBD2. The V gene end was trimmed by 1 base and the J gene end by 5 bases; junction bases not matched to a gene: 6. Germline assignment: CDR1 GTSNPN and CDR2 SVGIG (reference sequence). The CDR3 runs to 15 residues. The CDR3: CAWSEAGGLHNEQFF. The CDR3 nucleotides read TGTGCCTGGAGTGAAGCGGGGGGCCTCCACAATGAGCAGTTCTTC.

The chain employs TRBV9 and TRBJ1-2; D perhaps matches TRBD1 (5 bases). The CDR3 has 14 amino acids. V shed 3 bases and J shed 2 bases, with 11 bases lying between them. CDR1 is SGDLS and CDR2 is YYNGEE in the germline V gene. CDR3 sequence (DNA): TGTGCCAGCAGCGGGGGCACAATCAACTATGGCTACACCTTC. This translates into CASSGGTINYGYTF.

This clone showed up just once. CDR3 in amino acids: CASSLLENGVYNEQFF. The CDR3 nucleotides are TGTGCCAGCAGTTTATTAGAGAACGGGGTCTACAATGAGCAGTTCTTC. The chain employs TRBV27 and TRBJ2-1, with D possibly TRBD2 on 5 matching bases. The CDR3 is 16 residues long. V was clipped by 1 base and J by 3 bases, with 13 bases between them. Germline lookup yields CDR1 MNHEY and CDR2 SMNVEV (reference sequence).

V and J are TRBV29-1 and TRBJ2-5; TRBD1 matches 8 bases. The CDR3 length is 13 residues. With V trimmed by 5 bases and J by 4 bases, 6 bases remained unmatched. Germline-derived CDR1 and CDR2 are SQVTM and ANQGSEA. The CDR3 DNA follows: TGCAGCGTTTCCCAGGGGGCCCGAGAGACCCAGTACTTC. Translating gives CSVSQGARETQYF.

This chain connects TRBV6-4 to TRBJ2-3; 12 bases map to TRBD2. There are 15 residues in the CDR3. V trimming: 8 bases; J trimming: 0 bases; junction bases outside the gene matches: 3. Germline V gene lookup returns CDR1 MRHNA and CDR2 SNTAGT. The CDR3 loop is CASAGTSGSTDTQYF. CDR3 sequence (DNA): TGTGCCAGCGCTGGGACTAGCGGGAGCACAGATACGCAGTATTTT.

This clone was counted a few times. V gene TRBV7-2 combines with J gene TRBJ2-1; 13 bases map to TRBD2. The germline CDR1 and CDR2 sequences are SGHTA and FQGNSA. Losses at the gene ends were 4 bases for V and 9 bases for J; bases not matched to a gene: 6. The CDR3 has 15 amino acids. The CDR3, as DNA: TGTGCCAGCAGCTCGACTAGCGGGGGGAACAGTGAGCAGTTCTTC. Residues: CASSSTSGGNSEQFF.

This chain links TRBV7-2 with TRBJ1-4; 8 bases agree with TRBD1. The V gene's germline CDR1 is SGHTA and CDR2 FQGNSA. The CDR3 contains 14 residues. Losses at the gene ends were 5 bases for V and 5 bases for J; bases not matched to a gene: 4. Here the CDR3 DNA reads TGTGCCAGCAGCATTACAGGGGGGAATGAAAAACTGTTTTTT. Amino acids: CASSITGGNEKLFF.

The V call is TRBV30, the J call TRBJ2-1, with 7 bases aligning to TRBD1. V was pared by 4 bases and J by 0 bases, with 3 bases of the junction left unmatched. This CDR3 comprises 14 residues. Germline V gene lookup returns CDR1 GTSNPN and CDR2 SVGIG (reference sequence). Written as DNA, the CDR3 is TGTGCCTGGACGACAGGGAACTCCTACAATGAGCAGTTCTTC. Its protein product is CAWTTGNSYNEQFF.

The genes are TRBV6-4 and TRBJ2-3; TRBD2 might be the D (6 bases). V was trimmed by 5 bases and J by 2 bases, leaving 8 bases between them. CDR1 is MRHNA, CDR2 SNTAGT, per germline. This CDR3 contains 13 residues. The CDR3 sequence: CASSQLATDTQYF. CDR3 DNA: TGTGCCAGCAGTCAACTAGCCACAGATACGCAGTATTTT.

The chain recombines TRBV7-3 with TRBJ1-1; a weak D match, TRBD1 (5 bases). The V and J ends lost 5 bases and 2 bases respectively, with 9 bases between them. The CDR3 sequence is 13 residues long. Germline-derived CDR1 and CDR2 are SGHTA and FQGTGA. CDR3 coding DNA: TGTGCCAGCAGCCCTACAGGAAACACTGAAGCTTTCTTT. As protein: CASSPTGNTEAFF.

The V gene is TRBV7-9, the J gene TRBJ2-1, with TRBD1 matching over 10 bases. CDR3 size: 18 residues. With 1 base clipped from V and 8 bases from J, the junction kept 14 bases outside the gene matches. Germline V gives CDR1 SEHNR, CDR2 FQNEAQ (reference sequence). CDR3 protein: CASSLGGTWDRGIDEQFF. DNA of the CDR3: TGTGCCAGCAGCTTAGGGGGGACCTGGGACAGGGGAATAGATGAGCAGTTCTTC.

The V and J genes are TRBV18 and TRBJ2-5; TRBD1 matches 7 bases. Trimming cost V 7 bases and J 5 bases; bases outside gene matches: 10. Germline V gene data show CDR1 as KGHSH and CDR2 as LQKENI. This CDR3 is 14 amino acids long. The CDR3 reads CASLLDRARETQYF. Written as DNA, the CDR3 is TGTGCCAGCTTACTCGACAGGGCTCGGGAGACCCAGTACTTC.

V is TRBV6-5 and J is TRBJ1-1; D unresolved. The length of the CDR3 is 14 residues. Germline CDR1 reads MNHEY; CDR2 reads SVGAGI. Trimming removed 2 bases at V and 0 bases at J, with 7 bases between. CDR3 bases: TGTGCCAGCAGTTACGGGCAGCTGAACACTGAAGCTTTCTTT. This gives the protein CASSYGQLNTEAFF.